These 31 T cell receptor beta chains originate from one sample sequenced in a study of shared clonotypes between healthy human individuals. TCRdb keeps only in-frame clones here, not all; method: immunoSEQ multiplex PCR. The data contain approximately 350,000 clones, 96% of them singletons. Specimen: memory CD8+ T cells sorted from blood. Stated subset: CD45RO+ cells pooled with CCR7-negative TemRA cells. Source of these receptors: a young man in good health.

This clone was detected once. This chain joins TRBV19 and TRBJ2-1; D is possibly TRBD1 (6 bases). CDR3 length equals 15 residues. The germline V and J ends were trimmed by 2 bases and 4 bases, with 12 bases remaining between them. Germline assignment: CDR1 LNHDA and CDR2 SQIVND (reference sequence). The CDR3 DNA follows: TGTGCCAGTAGTATATTCGGGACAATATACAATGAGCAGTTCTTC. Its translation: CASSIFGTIYNEQFF.

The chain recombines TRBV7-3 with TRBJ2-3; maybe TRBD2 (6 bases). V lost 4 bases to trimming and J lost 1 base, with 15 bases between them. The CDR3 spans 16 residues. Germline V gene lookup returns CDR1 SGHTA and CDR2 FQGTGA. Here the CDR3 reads CASSYRPSAGTDTQYF. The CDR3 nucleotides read TGTGCCAGCAGCTACAGGCCTAGCGCGGGCACAGATACGCAGTATTTT.

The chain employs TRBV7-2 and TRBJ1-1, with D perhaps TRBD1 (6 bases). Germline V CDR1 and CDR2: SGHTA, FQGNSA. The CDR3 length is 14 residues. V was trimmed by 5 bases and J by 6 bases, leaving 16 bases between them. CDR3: CASSRRRGESEAFF. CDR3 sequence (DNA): TGTGCCAGCAGCCGTCGTAGGGGGGAATCTGAAGCTTTCTTT. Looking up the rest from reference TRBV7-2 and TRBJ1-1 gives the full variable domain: GAGVSQSPSNKVTEKGKDVELRCDPISGHTALYWYRQSLGQGLEFLIYFQGNSAPDKSGLPSDRFSAERTGGSVSTLTIQRTQQEDSAVYLCASSRRRGESEAFFGQGTRLTVV.

This chain's CDR3 is CAWSVQGLGNTIYF. The CDR3 bases are TGTGCCTGGAGTGTACAAGGGTTGGGAAACACCATATATTTT. This rearrangement joins TRBV30 to TRBJ1-3, with D uncertain. The CDR3 contains 14 residues. The germline V gene encodes CDR1 GTSNPN and CDR2 SVGIG (reference sequence). Deletions cut 0 bases from V and 4 bases from J, with 10 bases between.

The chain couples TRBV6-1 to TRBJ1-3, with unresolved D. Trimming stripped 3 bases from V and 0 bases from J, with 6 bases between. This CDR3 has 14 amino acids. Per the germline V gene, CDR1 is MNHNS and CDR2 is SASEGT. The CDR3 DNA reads TGTGCCAGCAGTGACCACCGCTCTGGAAACACCATATATTTT. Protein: CASSDHRSGNTIYF.

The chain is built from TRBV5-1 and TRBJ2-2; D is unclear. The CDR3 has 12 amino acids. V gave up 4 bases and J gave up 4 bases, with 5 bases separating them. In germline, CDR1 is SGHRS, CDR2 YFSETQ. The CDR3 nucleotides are TGCGCCAGCAGCGTGGTCACCGGGGAGCTGTTTTTT. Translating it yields CASSVVTGELFF.

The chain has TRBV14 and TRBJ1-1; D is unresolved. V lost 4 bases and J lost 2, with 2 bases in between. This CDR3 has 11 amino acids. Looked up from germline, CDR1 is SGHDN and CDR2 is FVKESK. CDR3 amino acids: CASSLNTEAFF. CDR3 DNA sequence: TGTGCCAGCAGCCTTAACACTGAAGCTTTCTTT.

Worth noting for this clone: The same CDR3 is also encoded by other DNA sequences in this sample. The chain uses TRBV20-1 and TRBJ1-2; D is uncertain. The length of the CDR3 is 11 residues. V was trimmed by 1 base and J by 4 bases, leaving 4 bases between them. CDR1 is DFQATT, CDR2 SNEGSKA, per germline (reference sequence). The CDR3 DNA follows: TGCAGTGCTAGAGCCGGCTATGGCTACACCTTC. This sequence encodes CSARAGYGYTF.

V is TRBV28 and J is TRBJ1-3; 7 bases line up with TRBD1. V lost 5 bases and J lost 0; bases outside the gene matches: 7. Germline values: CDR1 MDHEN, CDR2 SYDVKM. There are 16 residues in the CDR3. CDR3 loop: CASSRRQGVSGNTIYF. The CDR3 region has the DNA TGTGCCAGCAGTCGACGACAGGGCGTCTCTGGAAACACCATATATTTT.

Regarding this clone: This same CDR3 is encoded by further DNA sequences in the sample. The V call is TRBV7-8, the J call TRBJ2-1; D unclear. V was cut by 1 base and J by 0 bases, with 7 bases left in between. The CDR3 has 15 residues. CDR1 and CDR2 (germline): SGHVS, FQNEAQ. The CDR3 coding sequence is TGTGCCAGCAGCTTAGGGACGAGCTCCTACAATGAGCAGTTCTTC. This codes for CASSLGTSSYNEQFF.

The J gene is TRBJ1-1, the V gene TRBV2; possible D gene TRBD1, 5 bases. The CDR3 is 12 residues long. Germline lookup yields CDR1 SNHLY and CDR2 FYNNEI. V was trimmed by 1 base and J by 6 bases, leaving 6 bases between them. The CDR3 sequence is CASSEGGAEAFF. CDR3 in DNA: TGTGCCAGCAGTGAAGGGGGGGCTGAAGCTTTCTTT.

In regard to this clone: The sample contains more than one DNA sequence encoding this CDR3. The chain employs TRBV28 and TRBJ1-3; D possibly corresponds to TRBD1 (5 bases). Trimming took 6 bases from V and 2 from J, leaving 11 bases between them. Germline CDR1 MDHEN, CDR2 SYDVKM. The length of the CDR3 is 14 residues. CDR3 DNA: TGTGCCAGCAGCCCGGGGGGGGCTGGAAACACCATATATTTT. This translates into CASSPGGAGNTIYF.

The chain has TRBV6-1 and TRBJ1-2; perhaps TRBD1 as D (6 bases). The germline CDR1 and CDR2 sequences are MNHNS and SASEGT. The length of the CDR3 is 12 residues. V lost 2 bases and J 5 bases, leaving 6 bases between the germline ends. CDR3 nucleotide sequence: TGTGCCAGCAGTGAACAGGGGTATGGCTACACCTTC. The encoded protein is CASSEQGYGYTF.

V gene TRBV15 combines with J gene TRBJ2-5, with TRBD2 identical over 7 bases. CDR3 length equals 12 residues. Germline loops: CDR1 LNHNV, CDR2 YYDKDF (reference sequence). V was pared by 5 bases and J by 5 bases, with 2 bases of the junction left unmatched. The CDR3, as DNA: TGTGCCACCAGCGTGGGGGGGGAGACCCAGTACTTC. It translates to CATSVGGETQYF.

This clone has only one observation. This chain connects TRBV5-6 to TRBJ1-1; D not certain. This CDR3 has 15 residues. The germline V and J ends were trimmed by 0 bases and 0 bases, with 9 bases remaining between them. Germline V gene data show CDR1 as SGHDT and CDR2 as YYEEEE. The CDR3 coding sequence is TGTGCCAGCAGCTTGGTTGGGGAAATGAACACTGAAGCTTTCTTT. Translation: CASSLVGEMNTEAFF.

The CDR3 DNA reads TGTGCCAGTAGTCGAGCCGGGACTCGCTCCTACGAGCAGTACTTC. It codes for CASSRAGTRSYEQYF. The V call is TRBV28, the J call TRBJ2-7; TRBD2 is a possible D gene (6 bases). V dropped 9 bases and J dropped 0 bases, with 18 bases sitting between them. CDR3 length equals 15 residues. Germline V gene sequence: CDR1 MDHEN, CDR2 SYDVKM.

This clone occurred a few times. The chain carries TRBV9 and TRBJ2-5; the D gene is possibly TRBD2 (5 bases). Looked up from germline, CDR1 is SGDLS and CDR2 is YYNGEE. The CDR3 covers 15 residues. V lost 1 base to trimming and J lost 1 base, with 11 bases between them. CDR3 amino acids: CASSVSGYTQETQYF. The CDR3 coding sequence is TGTGCCAGCAGCGTAAGCGGATATACCCAAGAGACCCAGTACTTC.

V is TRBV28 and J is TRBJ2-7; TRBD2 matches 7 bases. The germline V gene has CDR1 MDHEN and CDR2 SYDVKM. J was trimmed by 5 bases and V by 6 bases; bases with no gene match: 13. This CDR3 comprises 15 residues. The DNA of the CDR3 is TGTGCCAGCAGGTTAACGGGGGGAGGGCCCCACGAGCAGTACTTC. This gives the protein CASRLTGGGPHEQYF.

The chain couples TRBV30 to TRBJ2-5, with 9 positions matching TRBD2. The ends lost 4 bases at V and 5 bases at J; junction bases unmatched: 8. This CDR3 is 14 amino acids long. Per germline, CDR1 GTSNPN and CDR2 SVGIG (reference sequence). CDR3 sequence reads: CAWTGTSTSETQYF. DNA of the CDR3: TGTGCCTGGACCGGGACTAGCACTTCGGAGACCCAGTACTTC.

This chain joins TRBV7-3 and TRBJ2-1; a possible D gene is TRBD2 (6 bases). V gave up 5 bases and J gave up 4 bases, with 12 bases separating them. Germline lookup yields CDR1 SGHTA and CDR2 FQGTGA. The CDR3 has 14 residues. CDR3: CASSTGTLYNEQFF. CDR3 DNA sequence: TGTGCCAGCAGCACCGGGACTCTATACAATGAGCAGTTCTTC.

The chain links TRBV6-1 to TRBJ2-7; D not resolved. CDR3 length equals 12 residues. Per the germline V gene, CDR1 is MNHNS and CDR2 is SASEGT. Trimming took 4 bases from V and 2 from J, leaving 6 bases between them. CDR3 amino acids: CASSGTPYEQYF. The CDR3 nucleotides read TGTGCCAGCAGTGGAACCCCCTACGAGCAGTACTTC.

The CDR3 spells CSVEGVAYNEQFF. The CDR3 DNA follows: TGCAGCGTTGAAGGGGTAGCCTACAATGAGCAGTTCTTC. V and J are TRBV29-1 and TRBJ2-1, with D unclear. Trimming took off 1 base at V and 2 bases at J, with 6 bases between the two ends. Germline values: CDR1 SQVTM, CDR2 ANQGSEA. This CDR3 comprises 13 residues.

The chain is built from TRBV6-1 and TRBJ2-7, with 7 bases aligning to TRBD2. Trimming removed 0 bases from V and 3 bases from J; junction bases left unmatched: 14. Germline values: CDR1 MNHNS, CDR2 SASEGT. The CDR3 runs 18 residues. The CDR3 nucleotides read TGTGCCAGCAGTGAAGCAGAAACTATTGGACTAGTCCTCTACGAGCAGTACTTC. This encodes CASSEAETIGLVLYEQYF.

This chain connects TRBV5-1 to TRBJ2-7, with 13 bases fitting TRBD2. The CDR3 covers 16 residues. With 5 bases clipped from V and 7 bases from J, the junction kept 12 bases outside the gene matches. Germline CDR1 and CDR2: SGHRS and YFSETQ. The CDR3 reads CASRPWTSGSWEEQYF. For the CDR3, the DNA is TGCGCCAGCAGACCGTGGACTAGCGGGAGCTGGGAAGAGCAGTACTTC.

CDR3 protein: CATSPSVSSYEQYF. The CDR3 DNA sequence: TGTGCCACCTCCCCTAGCGTGAGCTCCTACGAGCAGTACTTC. J is TRBJ2-7 and V is TRBV15; perhaps TRBD2 as D (6 bases). Trimming left V 8 bases short and J 0 bases short, with 14 bases between. Germline V gene data show CDR1 as LNHNV and CDR2 as YYDKDF (reference sequence). CDR3 length: 14 residues.

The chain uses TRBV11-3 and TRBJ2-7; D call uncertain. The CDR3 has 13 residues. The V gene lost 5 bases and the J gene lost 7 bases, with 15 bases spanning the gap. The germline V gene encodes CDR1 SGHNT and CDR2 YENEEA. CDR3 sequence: CASSEPLMREQYF. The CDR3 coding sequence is TGTGCCAGCAGCGAACCACTTATGAGGGAGCAGTACTTC. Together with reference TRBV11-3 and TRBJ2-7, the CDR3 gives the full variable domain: EAGVVQSPRYKIIEKKQPVAFWCNPISGHNTLYWYLQNLGQGPELLIRYENEEAVDDSQLPKDRFSAERLKGVDSTLKIQPAELGDSAVYLCASSEPLMREQYFGPGTRLTVT.

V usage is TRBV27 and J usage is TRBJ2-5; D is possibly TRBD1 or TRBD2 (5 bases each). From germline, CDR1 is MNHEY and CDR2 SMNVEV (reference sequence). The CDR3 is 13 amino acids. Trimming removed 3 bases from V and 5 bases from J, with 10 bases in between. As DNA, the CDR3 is TGTGCCAGCAGTTTTGCCTGGGGGGAGACCCAGTACTTC. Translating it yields CASSFAWGETQYF.

CDR3 region: CASRDKHEKLFF. DNA for the CDR3: TGTGCCAGCAGGGATAAGCATGAAAAACTGTTTTTT. The chain has TRBV7-9 and TRBJ1-4; D not resolved. The CDR3 contains 12 residues. Trimming pared 6 bases from V and 6 bases from J, leaving 8 bases between. Germline loops: CDR1 SEHNR, CDR2 FQNEAQ (reference sequence).

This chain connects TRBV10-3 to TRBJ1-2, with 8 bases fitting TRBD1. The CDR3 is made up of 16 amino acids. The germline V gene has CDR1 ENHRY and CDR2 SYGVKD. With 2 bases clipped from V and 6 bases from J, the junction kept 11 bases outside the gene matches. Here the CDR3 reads CAISEQRTGGNNGYTF. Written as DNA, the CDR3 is TGTGCCATCAGTGAGCAACGAACAGGGGGGAATAATGGCTACACCTTC.

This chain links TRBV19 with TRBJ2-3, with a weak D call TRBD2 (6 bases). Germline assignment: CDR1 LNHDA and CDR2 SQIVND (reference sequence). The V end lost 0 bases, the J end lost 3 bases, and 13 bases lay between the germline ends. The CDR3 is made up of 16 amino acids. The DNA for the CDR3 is TGTGCCAGTAGTATAGAGGGAATAGGGAGGACAGATACGCAGTATTTT. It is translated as CASSIEGIGRTDTQYF.

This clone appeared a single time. This chain's CDR3 is CAIRASGSTDTQYF. In DNA form, the CDR3 reads TGTGCCATCCGGGCTAGCGGTTCCACAGATACGCAGTATTTT. The V and J genes are TRBV10-3 and TRBJ2-3; 7 bases map to TRBD2. The CDR3 is made up of 14 amino acids. V shed 8 bases, J shed 2 bases, and the junction held 7 bases outside the gene matches. In germline, CDR1 is ENHRY, CDR2 SYGVKD.